These 21 T cell receptor beta chains were all obtained from the same sample, sequenced in a study of T cells after posttransplantation cyclophosphamide. The naive gate required viable CD3+CD4+ or CD3+CD8+ cells with CCR7+CD45RA+CD45RO-CD95-CD27+CD28+ phenotype. Clones were sequenced by immunoSEQ multiplex PCR, and TCRdb holds only the in-frame ones, with some missing. The table records under 40,000 clones, 90% to 95% of them present only once. The sequencing input was naive CD4+ T cells sorted from blood. These receptors originate from a man in his thirties or forties in good health and a related stem cell transplant donor.

As regards this clone: Its ends do not fully match the called genes, so a read error is possible. V and J are TRBV18 and TRBJ2-7; no firm D call. CDR1 and CDR2 from the germline V gene are KGHSH and LQKENI. There are 14 residues in the CDR3. The chain's CDR3 is CASSPIEQSYEQHF. The CDR3 DNA reads TGTGCCAGCTCGCCGATAGAACAGTCCTACGAGCAGCACTTC.

The J gene is TRBJ2-7, the V gene TRBV9, with TRBD2 identical over 7 bases. V lost 3 bases, J lost 6 bases, and 3 bases stayed unmatched. The germline V gene encodes CDR1 SGDLS and CDR2 YYNGEE. The CDR3 is made up of 12 amino acids. The CDR3 region has the DNA TGTGCCAGCAGCGCGTGGGGGGGCGAGCAGTACTTC. Its protein is CASSAWGGEQYF.

This chain connects TRBV9 to TRBJ2-7, with 8 bases identical to TRBD1. CDR1 and CDR2 (germline): SGDLS, YYNGEE. The CDR3 extends over 14 amino acids. With 2 bases clipped from V and 2 bases from J, the junction kept 3 bases outside the gene matches. The CDR3 loop reads CASSVRTGTYEQYF. The CDR3 nucleotides are TGTGCCAGCAGCGTTCGGACAGGGACCTACGAGCAGTACTTC.

The V and J genes are TRBV6-5 and TRBJ1-5; D gene ambiguous. This CDR3 is built from 15 residues. Germline loops: CDR1 MNHEY, CDR2 SVGAGI. Trimming left V 8 bases short and J 1 base short, with 15 bases between. CDR3 DNA: TGTGCCAGCCAAAAAGCAGGTTTGAGCAATCAGCCCCAGCATTTT. Translated: CASQKAGLSNQPQHF.

The J gene is TRBJ2-3, the V gene TRBV12-5; unclear D gene. V was shortened by 5 bases and J by 0 bases, with 6 bases between the two germline ends. Germline V lookup: CDR1 LGHNT, CDR2 FRNRAP. The CDR3 spans 13 residues. The CDR3 coding sequence is TGTGCTAGTGGTGCCGGGAGCACAGATACGCAGTATTTT. Translated, it gives CASGAGSTDTQYF.

The chain carries TRBV9 and TRBJ1-3; 8 bases fit TRBD1. V dropped 2 bases and J dropped 1; count of bases not matched to a gene: 5. CDR3 size: 16 residues. In germline, CDR1 is SGDLS, CDR2 YYNGEE. For the CDR3, the DNA is TGTGCCAGCAGCGTCAGGGGGCCCTCGTCTGGAAACACCATATATTTT. This codes for CASSVRGPSSGNTIYF.

The chain combines TRBV9 with TRBJ2-5; 8 nucleotides match TRBD2. The CDR3 sequence is 14 residues long. Germline CDR1 is SGDLS and CDR2 is YYNGEE. V dropped 4 bases and J dropped 6; count of bases not matched to a gene: 8. Here the CDR3 DNA reads TGTGCCAGCAGCCCCGGGGGGGGTCCCCAGACCCAGTACTTC. Protein: CASSPGGGPQTQYF.

The rearrangement joins TRBV19 to TRBJ1-1; 9 bases agree with TRBD1. CDR3 size: 17 residues. The ends lost 2 bases at V and 0 bases at J; junction bases unmatched: 7. Germline V gene lookup returns CDR1 LNHDA and CDR2 SQIVND (reference sequence). The CDR3 protein is CASSITGTGNMNTEAFF. The CDR3, as DNA: TGTGCCAGTAGTATAACGGGGACAGGGAACATGAACACTGAAGCTTTCTTT.

The chain uses TRBV5-1 and TRBJ1-4, with 9 bases lining up with TRBD1. The trim removed 4 bases at V and 3 bases at J, leaving 16 bases unmatched. The length of the CDR3 is 19 residues. Germline V gives CDR1 SGHRS, CDR2 YFSETQ. The CDR3 bases are TGCGCCAGCAGCCTACCGGGACAGGGCTTGGGGGCTGCTAATGAAAAACTGTTTTTT. Protein: CASSLPGQGLGAANEKLFF.

J is TRBJ2-7 and V is TRBV5-1, with a weak D call TRBD1 (5 bases). V dropped 0 bases and J dropped 4 bases, with 20 bases sitting between them. This CDR3 is built from 17 residues. In germline, CDR1 is SGHRS, CDR2 YFSETQ. The CDR3 DNA is TGCGCCAGCAGCTTGGATGCGACAGTTCAACGGGTTTACGAGCAGTACTTC. Translating it yields CASSLDATVQRVYEQYF.

J is TRBJ1-4 and V is TRBV5-5; no firm D call. This CDR3 contains 15 residues. The germline CDR1 and CDR2 sequences are SGHKS and YYEKEE (reference sequence). Trimming cost V 1 base and J 4 bases, with 11 bases left between them. Written as DNA, the CDR3 is TGTGCCAGCAGCTTGATGACTCTCGGTAATGAAAAACTGTTTTTT. Its translation is CASSLMTLGNEKLFF.

The CDR3 here is CASSRTGLDTQYF. CDR3 nucleotide sequence: TGCGCCAGCAGCCGGACAGGGTTAGATACGCAGTATTTT. The chain combines TRBV5-1 with TRBJ2-3; TRBD1 matches at 8 bases. V was clipped by 4 bases and J by 5 bases; unmatched bases: 3. Germline CDR1 SGHRS, CDR2 YFSETQ. The CDR3 has 13 residues.

V gene TRBV18 combines with J gene TRBJ2-1, with a tentative D call TRBD1 (5 bases). Trimming removed 2 bases at V and 7 bases at J, with 6 bases between. CDR3 size: 12 residues. From germline, CDR1 is KGHSH and CDR2 LQKENI. The chain's CDR3 is CASSPDSNEQFF. CDR3 nucleotides: TGTGCCAGCTCACCAGACAGTAATGAGCAGTTCTTC.

The chain carries TRBV7-2 and TRBJ2-7, with TRBD1 matching over 8 bases. From germline, CDR1 is SGHTA and CDR2 FQGNSA. V shed 5 bases, J shed 7 bases, and the junction held 16 bases outside the gene matches. This CDR3 has 16 amino acids. The CDR3 bases are TGTGCCAGCAGCCCCGCCGTTTACAGGGGGAATGGAGAGCAGTACTTC. This sequence encodes CASSPAVYRGNGEQYF.

The V call is TRBV6-5, the J call TRBJ1-5; 9 bases map to TRBD1. Germline V gene data show CDR1 as MNHEY and CDR2 as SVGAGI. V was pared by 6 bases and J by 6 bases, with 6 bases of the junction left unmatched. CDR3 length: 14 amino acids. CDR3 DNA sequence: TGTGCCAGCAGGAACAGGGGGCGCGGTCAGCCCCAGCATTTT. This codes for CASRNRGRGQPQHF.

The CDR3 region has the DNA TGTGCCAGCAGCGTGGGCGTAACAGAGCAGTTCTTC. Translated: CASSVGVTEQFF. V is TRBV9 and J is TRBJ2-1, with D hard to call. Germline V lookup: CDR1 SGDLS, CDR2 YYNGEE. V lost 2 bases, J lost 10 bases, and 10 bases lay in between. The length of the CDR3 is 12 residues.

The V and J genes are TRBV4-2 and TRBJ2-7; no reliable D call. The CDR3 is made up of 16 amino acids. From germline, CDR1 is LGHNA and CDR2 YNFKEQ. Trimming pared 4 bases from V and 0 bases from J, leaving 16 bases between. CDR3 residues: CASSPFLAASSYEQYF. Here the CDR3 DNA reads TGTGCCAGCAGCCCTTTCCTTGCAGCTAGCTCCTACGAGCAGTACTTC.

V usage is TRBV7-8 and J usage is TRBJ1-1, with 7 positions matching TRBD1. The CDR3 is 18 amino acids. Trimming at V came to 5 bases and at J to 3 bases, leaving 18 bases not matched to a gene. Germline assignment: CDR1 SGHVS and CDR2 FQNEAQ. The DNA of the CDR3 is TGTGCCAGCAGCCCCGCCCTACAGGGGCGCCTAAGGGACACTGAAGCTTTCTTT. Protein product: CASSPALQGRLRDTEAFF.

This sequence joins TRBV27 and TRBJ1-1, with D uncertain. Germline V gene data show CDR1 as MNHEY and CDR2 as SMNVEV (reference sequence). V gave up 0 bases and J gave up 0 bases, with 5 bases separating them. The CDR3 is made up of 14 amino acids. In DNA form, the CDR3 reads TGTGCCAGCAGTTTATCGAGAGTGAACACTGAAGCTTTCTTT. As protein: CASSLSRVNTEAFF.

The chain couples TRBV5-1 to TRBJ1-5; no clear D. V lost 0 bases and J 2 bases, leaving 9 bases between the germline ends. The CDR3 is 15 amino acids. Germline-derived CDR1 and CDR2 are SGHRS and YFSETQ. The CDR3 loop is CASSLDGVGNQPQHF. In nucleotides, the CDR3 is TGCGCCAGCAGCTTGGACGGGGTTGGCAATCAGCCCCAGCATTTT.

The CDR3 spells CASSLGGTRSIQYF. CDR3 DNA: TGTGCCAGCAGCTTAGGAGGCACCCGGAGCATTCAGTACTTC. The chain is built from TRBV7-9 and TRBJ2-4; D gene ambiguous. The CDR3 runs 14 residues. Germline assignment: CDR1 SEHNR and CDR2 FQNEAQ (reference sequence). The V end lost 1 base, the J end lost 9 bases, and 13 bases lay between the germline ends.